The 15 T cell receptor beta chains below were found in one sample sequenced in a study of stem cell transplantation in POMP-related autoinflammatory disease. TCRdb's copy holds only in-frame clones and misses some; the assay was immunoSEQ multiplex PCR. The sample contains 7,500 to 10,000 clones, approximately 88% of which appear only once. Sequences were derived from CD8+ T cells from PBMCs, sampled after stem cell transplantation. All receptors come from a human patient with POMP-related autoinflammation and immune dysregulation (PRAID). Some T cells may originate from the graft donor.

The rearrangement joins TRBV4-1 to TRBJ2-3, with D uncertain. The V end lost 0 bases, the J end lost 8 bases, and 6 bases lay between the germline ends. The germline gives CDR1 MGHRA, CDR2 YSYEKL. CDR3 length: 12 amino acids. CDR3 protein: CASSQDSGTQYF. In nucleotides, the CDR3 is TGCGCCAGCAGCCAAGATTCGGGTACGCAGTATTTT.

The V and J genes are TRBV27 and TRBJ2-1; a weak D match, TRBD2 (5 bases). CDR3 size: 14 residues. The V end was cut by 2 bases, the J end by 6 bases, with 11 bases between. Germline assignment: CDR1 MNHEY and CDR2 SMNVEV (reference sequence). This CDR3 is CASSLIPEGNEQFF. The CDR3 region has the DNA TGTGCCAGCAGTTTAATACCAGAGGGCAATGAGCAGTTCTTC.

The J gene is TRBJ2-7, the V gene TRBV2; no definite D call. The germline gives CDR1 SNHLY, CDR2 FYNNEI. The CDR3 spans 12 residues. V lost 8 bases and J lost 0, with 8 bases in between. This CDR3 reads CASSRPSYEQYV. Here the CDR3 DNA reads TGTGCCAGCTCCCGGCCCTCCTACGAGCAGTACGTC.

The table lists this clone with a count of one. This chain connects TRBV7-8 to TRBJ2-7, with 7 bases lining up with TRBD1. The V segment lost 4 bases and the J segment 5 bases; nucleotides outside the gene matches: 11. CDR1 is SGHVS and CDR2 is FQNEAQ in the germline V gene. This CDR3 region has 15 residues. CDR3 sequence (DNA): TGTGCCAGCAGCTCAAAAAAAAACAGGGGAGACGAGCAGTACTTC. Translation gives CASSSKKNRGDEQYF.

The genes are TRBV7-9 and TRBJ2-3; D unclear. Trimming pared 5 bases from V and 2 bases from J, leaving 8 bases between. The germline gives CDR1 SEHNR, CDR2 FQNEAQ (reference sequence). The CDR3 has 13 amino acids. As DNA, the CDR3 is TGTGCCAGCAGCGGAAGTAACACAGATACGCAGTATTTT. Its protein product is CASSGSNTDTQYF.

This clone was counted a few times. V usage is TRBV4-1 and J usage is TRBJ1-5; D gene ambiguous. The CDR3 length is 15 residues. V shed 1 base and J shed 4 bases, with 11 bases lying between them. The germline V gene has CDR1 MGHRA and CDR2 YSYEKL. The CDR3: CASSQVSTANQPQHF. In nucleotides, the CDR3 is TGCGCCAGCAGCCAAGTCTCTACAGCTAATCAGCCCCAGCATTTT.

The gene calls are TRBV4-1 and TRBJ1-1; D is possibly TRBD1 (5 bases). Per germline, CDR1 MGHRA and CDR2 YSYEKL. The CDR3 is 15 amino acids. Deletions cut 0 bases from V and 5 bases from J, with 13 bases between. CDR3 bases: TGCGCCAGCAGCCAAGAGGATGGGGCGCCGACTGAAGCTTTCTTT. This codes for CASSQEDGAPTEAFF.

This chain joins TRBV27 and TRBJ2-7; 7 positions agree with TRBD1. V shed 6 bases and J 4 bases; nucleotides not matched to a gene: 9. Germline CDR1 MNHEY, CDR2 SMNVEV (reference sequence). The CDR3 extends over 14 amino acids. The DNA of the CDR3 is TGTGCCAGCAGATCCCTGACAGGGCCATACGAGCAGTACTTC. Amino acids: CASRSLTGPYEQYF.

In DNA, the CDR3 is TGTGCCAGCAGCCCCCCGACCTACCTCGGGGCTTTCTTT. The encoded protein is CASSPPTYLGAFF. The chain couples TRBV12-3 or TRBV12-4 to TRBJ1-1; D not resolved. The CDR3 consists of 13 residues. The V and J ends lost 6 bases and 11 bases respectively, with 19 bases between them.

The chain employs TRBV5-1 and TRBJ2-1; 8 bases map to TRBD1. Trimming at V came to 0 bases and at J to 2 bases, leaving 4 bases not matched to a gene. Germline lookup yields CDR1 SGHRS and CDR2 YFSETQ. The CDR3 is 16 amino acids. The CDR3 here is CASSLGDRQTYNEQFF. The CDR3 DNA sequence: TGCGCCAGCAGCTTGGGGGACAGGCAAACCTACAATGAGCAGTTCTTC. The variable domain in full, completed from reference TRBV5-1 and TRBJ2-1, reads KAGVTQTPRYLIKTRGQQVTLSCSPISGHRSVSWYQQTPGQGLQFLFEYFSETQRNKGNFPGRFSGRQFSNSRSEMNVSTLELGDSALYLCASSLGDRQTYNEQFFGPGTRLTVL.

The chain carries TRBV5-1 and TRBJ1-6; 8 nucleotides match TRBD1. This CDR3 contains 20 residues. CDR1 is SGHRS, CDR2 YFSETQ, per germline. Trimming removed 0 bases from V and 7 bases from J; junction bases left unmatched: 18. CDR3 coding DNA: TGCGCCAGCAGCTTGGCCTTTGGGCCAATCGGGACAGGATTGAATTCACCCCTCCACTTT. Protein sequence: CASSLAFGPIGTGLNSPLHF.

The V and J genes are TRBV14 and TRBJ2-1; the D is unclear. V was shortened by 4 bases and J by 4 bases, with 2 bases between the two germline ends. Per the germline V gene, CDR1 is SGHDN and CDR2 is FVKESK. The CDR3 runs 11 residues. CDR3 coding DNA: TGTGCCAGCAGCCGTTACAATGAGCAGTTCTTC. This sequence encodes CASSRYNEQFF.

The chain recombines TRBV28 with TRBJ1-5, with D possibly being TRBD1 (5 bases). V was cut by 1 base and J by 6 bases, with 16 bases left in between. Germline CDR1 MDHEN, CDR2 SYDVKM. The CDR3 consists of 16 residues. CDR3 coding DNA: TGTGCCAGCAGTTTATTGAGAATGGGGGTAGTTCAGCCCCAGCATTTT. Translated, it gives CASSLLRMGVVQPQHF.

The chain carries TRBV28 and TRBJ1-2, with D maybe TRBD1 (6 bases). V lost 1 base, J lost 3 bases, and 18 bases lay in between. The CDR3 spans 17 residues. Germline loops: CDR1 MDHEN, CDR2 SYDVKM. CDR3 loop: CASSLSSVGAVHYGYTF. In nucleotides, the CDR3 is TGTGCCAGCAGTTTATCCTCAGTGGGGGCCGTGCACTATGGCTACACCTTC.

The V gene is TRBV3-1 (or the pseudogene TRBV3-2), the J gene TRBJ1-1, with 7 bases lining up with TRBD1. CDR1 is LGHDT, CDR2 YNNKEL, per germline (reference sequence). The V gene end was trimmed by 0 bases and the J gene end by 0 bases; junction bases not matched to a gene: 7. This CDR3 has 17 residues. This CDR3 reads CASSQDPEDRLNTEAFF. The CDR3 DNA sequence: TGTGCCAGCAGCCAAGATCCAGAGGACAGGCTGAACACTGAAGCTTTCTTT.